This T cell receptor beta chain is drawn from a study of CD4+ T cells in melanoma. Study results and caveats: In melanoma, neoantigen-specific CD4+ T cells reportedly differed in differentiation state. CD8+ T cell, macrophage and B cell function reportedly correlated with neoantigen-specific CD4+ T cells.

V lost 2 bases and J 10 bases, leaving 10 bases between the germline ends. This CDR3 contains 12 residues. CDR1 and CDR2 from the germline V gene are SGHNT and YYREEE (reference sequence). Note on this clone: Its cognate antigen is unknown.

TCRdb's table, derived via immunoSEQ multiplex PCR, lists solely in-frame clones and lacks some. In the table there are 15,000 or so clones, 60% to 80% of which are singletons. Sequencing was done on a sample of cells from a culture (not recorded whether cultured in vitro). The TCR was taken from a human donor with melanoma. The chain combines TRBV5-4 with TRBJ2-1, with D possibly matching TRBD1 (6 bases). The CDR3 sequence is CASSFTGKEQFF. Here the CDR3 DNA reads TGTGCCAGCAGCTTTACAGGGAAAGAGCAGTTCTTC.